The 15 T cell receptor beta chains presented below share a single source sample, sequenced in a study of OX40 agonist ivuxolimab in advanced cancers. Sequencing was performed with immunoSEQ multiplex PCR; in TCRdb, only in-frame clones are kept and a portion is missing. The sample contains roughly 23,000 clones, roughly 80% of which appear only once. Source: CD4+ or CD8+ T cells sorted from blood, taken in a trial of the OX40 agonist ivuxolimab. Receptor source: an adult with an advanced solid tumor such as melanoma, head and neck, liver or kidney cancer.

V usage is TRBV28 and J usage is TRBJ2-3, with a weak D call TRBD2 (6 bases). The CDR3 extends over 14 amino acids. Trimming cost V 3 bases and J 1 base, with 8 bases left between them. CDR1 and CDR2 from the germline V gene are MDHEN and SYDVKM. The CDR3 nucleotides are TGTGCCAGCAGTTTTGTAGCGGGCACAGATACGCAGTATTTT. Protein product: CASSFVAGTDTQYF.

The V gene is TRBV28, the J gene TRBJ1-5, with a tentative D call TRBD1 (5 bases). Trimming stripped 7 bases from V and 7 bases from J, with 20 bases between. The CDR3 totals 15 residues. The germline V gene encodes CDR1 MDHEN and CDR2 SYDVKM. This CDR3 reads CASNGFIYEGQPQHF. Written as DNA, the CDR3 is TGTGCCAGCAATGGTTTTATCTATGAGGGGCAGCCCCAGCATTTT.

The CDR3, as DNA: TGTGCCAGCAGTTTCTCGCGCTCCTACAATGAGCAGTTCTTC. Amino acid sequence: CASSFSRSYNEQFF. This chain connects TRBV27 to TRBJ2-1; D gene uncertain. Germline CDR1 is MNHEY and CDR2 is SMNVEV (reference sequence). This CDR3 has 14 amino acids. V was trimmed by 3 bases and J by 0 bases, leaving 6 bases between them.

The chain employs TRBV11-2 and TRBJ2-1; D possibly corresponds to TRBD1 (5 bases). The CDR3 has 16 residues. Germline CDR1 and CDR2: SGHAT and FQNNGV. V was trimmed by 1 base and J by 0 bases, leaving 10 bases between them. CDR3 coding DNA: TGTGCCAGCAGCTTAGGACAGCCTTTCTCCTACAATGAGCAGTTCTTC. Translating gives CASSLGQPFSYNEQFF.

CDR3 sequence reads: CATSRAGGVTGVRDNEQFF. For the CDR3, the DNA is TGTGCCACCAGCAGAGCGGGCGGAGTGACAGGGGTGAGGGACAATGAGCAGTTCTTC. The chain combines TRBV15 with TRBJ2-1, with 8 nucleotides matching TRBD1. CDR1 is LNHNV and CDR2 is YYDKDF in the germline V gene (reference sequence). The CDR3 length is 19 residues. The V segment lost 1 base and the J segment 5 bases; nucleotides outside the gene matches: 16.

The chain has TRBV9 and TRBJ2-1; 8 bases map to TRBD2. Germline CDR1 and CDR2: SGDLS and YYNGEE. J gave up 8 bases and V 1 base, and 8 bases lay outside the gene matches. This CDR3 is 15 amino acids long. Here the CDR3 reads CASSVTSGGTYEQFF. The CDR3 nucleotides are TGTGCCAGCAGCGTAACTAGCGGTGGGACGTATGAGCAGTTCTTC. Combining the CDR3 with reference TRBV9 and TRBJ2-1 gives the whole variable domain DSGVTQTPKHLITATGQRVTLRCSPRSGDLSVYWYQQSLDQGLQFLIQYYNGEERAKGNILERFSAQQFPDLHSELNLSSLELGDSALYFCASSVTSGGTYEQFFGPGTRLTVL.

The chain links TRBV19 to TRBJ2-7, with D perhaps TRBD1 (5 bases). The CDR3 runs to 14 residues. V dropped 3 bases and J dropped 6 bases, with 15 bases sitting between them. Germline V gene sequence: CDR1 LNHDA, CDR2 SQIVND (reference sequence). This CDR3 is CASSMQGIISEQYF. The CDR3, as DNA: TGTGCCAGTAGTATGCAGGGAATTATCTCCGAGCAGTACTTC. The entire variable domain, with the rest obtained from reference TRBV19 and TRBJ2-7, is as follows: DGGITQSPKYLFRKEGQNVTLSCEQNLNHDAMYWYRQDPGQGLRLIYYSQIVNDFQKGDIAEGYSVSREKKESFPLTVTSAQKNPTAFYLCASSMQGIISEQYFGPGTRLTVT.

The chain is built from TRBV7-2 and TRBJ1-5; weak D call: TRBD1 (5 bases). The V and J ends lost 5 bases and 6 bases respectively, with 11 bases between them. CDR3 size: 13 residues. Looked up from germline, CDR1 is SGHTA and CDR2 is FQGNSA. CDR3 nucleotide sequence: TGTGCCAGCAGCCAGTGGGGGGGTCAGCCCCAGCATTTT. It yields the protein CASSQWGGQPQHF.

The J gene is TRBJ2-2, the V gene TRBV5-4, with TRBD1 as a possible D gene (6 bases). Between the trimmed V and J ends, which lost 7 bases and 1 base, there was a span of 17 bases. CDR1 is SGHNT, CDR2 YYREEE, per germline (reference sequence). The CDR3 has 16 residues. In DNA form, the CDR3 reads TGTGCCAGCGGACCCGCCACAGGGAGGAACACCGGGGAGCTGTTTTTT. This codes for CASGPATGRNTGELFF.

V gene TRBV5-6 combines with J gene TRBJ2-7; 11 nucleotides agree with TRBD1. Germline CDR1 and CDR2: SGHDT and YYEEEE. This CDR3 comprises 15 residues. V was clipped by 2 bases and J by 4 bases; unmatched bases: 5. CDR3 DNA: TGTGCCAGCAGCTTTCTGGGACAGGGGGTTTACGAGCAGTACTTC. This sequence encodes CASSFLGQGVYEQYF. Full variable domain (missing parts from reference TRBV5-6 and TRBJ2-7): DAGVTQSPTHLIKTRGQQVTLRCSPKSGHDTVSWYQQALGQGPQFIFQYYEEEERQRGNFPDRFSGHQFPNYSSELNVNALLLGDSALYLCASSFLGQGVYEQYFGPGTRLTVT.

The chain carries TRBV27 and TRBJ2-1, with D maybe TRBD2 (5 bases). The CDR3 extends over 14 amino acids. The V end lost 7 bases, the J end lost 1 base, and 11 bases lay between the germline ends. Germline V lookup: CDR1 MNHEY, CDR2 SMNVEV (reference sequence). As DNA, the CDR3 is TGTGCCAGCAAGAAGGAGGTGTCCTACAATGAGCAGTTCTTC. Amino acid sequence: CASKKEVSYNEQFF.

This chain links TRBV4-1 with TRBJ1-1; D gene unclear. CDR1 is MGHRA and CDR2 is YSYEKL in the germline V gene. V gave up 3 bases and J gave up 6 bases, with 11 bases separating them. The CDR3 is 13 amino acids. The DNA of the CDR3 is TGCGCCAGCAGCCATCCATCCGGATCTGAAGCTTTCTTT. This encodes CASSHPSGSEAFF.

This CDR3 reads CASSLATGENEQFF. Written as DNA, the CDR3 is TGTGCCAGCAGCTTAGCGACAGGGGAAAATGAGCAGTTCTTC. The genes are TRBV7-6 and TRBJ2-1; the match to TRBD1 covers 8 bases. The V gene's germline CDR1 is SGHVS and CDR2 FNYEAQ. J lost 7 bases, V lost 0 bases, and 2 bases had no gene match. The CDR3 length is 14 residues. The entire variable domain, with the rest obtained from reference TRBV7-6 and TRBJ2-1, is as follows: GAGVSQSPRYKVTKRGQDVALRCDPISGHVSLYWYRQALGQGPEFLTYFNYEAQQDKSGLPNDRFSAERPEGSISTLTIQRTEQRDSAMYRCASSLATGENEQFFGPGTRLTVL.

The CDR3 protein is CASISGRLGTGELFF. CDR3 DNA: TGTGCCAGCATCTCCGGGCGCTTAGGCACCGGGGAGCTGTTTTTT. J is TRBJ2-2 and V is TRBV7-9; D is uncertain. V dropped 7 bases and J dropped 4 bases, with 16 bases sitting between them. Looked up from germline, CDR1 is SEHNR and CDR2 is FQNEAQ (reference sequence). This CDR3 comprises 15 residues.

The CDR3 coding sequence is TGTGCCAGCAGCCCGGGGGGGGATACGCAGTATTTT. This sequence encodes CASSPGGDTQYF. The J gene is TRBJ2-3, the V gene TRBV7-9, with TRBD2 matching 8 bases. The germline gives CDR1 SEHNR, CDR2 FQNEAQ (reference sequence). This CDR3 contains 12 residues. V was clipped by 5 bases and J by 6 bases; unmatched bases: 1.